This T cell receptor beta chain was identified in a study of CD8+ T cells in alopecia areata. General study points: Especially in alopecia totalis/universalis, lesional scalp showed greater clonality than normal scalp did. Patients showed less clear TCR sequence sharing than mice, possibly partly because of HLA diversity.

T lymphocytes (CD4+ and CD8+) were sorted from PBMCs. In regard to this clone: Its antigen is not identified.

The CDR3 loop spans 15 amino acids. The V gene lost 2 bases and the J gene lost 8 bases, with 13 bases spanning the gap. CDR1 MNHEY and CDR2 SVGAGI come from the germline V gene. Isolated RNA was reverse transcribed into cDNA used as the sequencing template. Sequencing used immunoSEQ multiplex PCR; TCRdb keeps in-frame clones, though not all of them. The sample contains some 180,000 clones, around 50% of which appear only once. This sequence originates from a human donor in good health. The material sequenced was CD8+ T cells sorted from blood. J is TRBJ1-6 and V is TRBV6-5, with D perhaps matching TRBD1 (6 bases). CDR3 in DNA: TGTGCCAGCAGTTACCAGGGACAAGGTTATTCACCCCTCCACTTT. It encodes CASSYQGQGYSPLHF.